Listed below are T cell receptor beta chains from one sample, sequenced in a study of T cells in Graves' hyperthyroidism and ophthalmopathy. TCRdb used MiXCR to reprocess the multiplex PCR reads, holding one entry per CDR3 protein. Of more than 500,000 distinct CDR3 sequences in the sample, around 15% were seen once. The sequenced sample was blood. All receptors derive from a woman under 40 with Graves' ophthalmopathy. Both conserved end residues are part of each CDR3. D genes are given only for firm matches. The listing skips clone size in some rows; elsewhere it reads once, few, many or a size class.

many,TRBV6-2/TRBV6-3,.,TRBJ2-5,CASSYSSRADQETQYF,TGTGCCAGCAGTTACTCGAGCAGGGCGGACCAAGAGACCCAGTACTTC
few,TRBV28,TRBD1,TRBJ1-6,CASRSTRGRSSPLHF,TGTGCCAGCAGATCTACTAGGGGGCGGAGTTCACCCCTCCACTTT
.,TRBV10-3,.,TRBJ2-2,CAISLTEVPIKELFF,TGTGCCATCAGTCTGACAGAAGTTCCCATAAAGGAGCTGTTTTTT
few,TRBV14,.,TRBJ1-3,CASSQTRTNTIYF,TGTGCCAGCAGCCAAACCCGAACAAACACCATATATTTT
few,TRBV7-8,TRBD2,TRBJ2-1,CASSQGLAGSYEQFF,TGTGCCAGCAGCCAGGGACTAGCGGGTTCTTATGAGCAGTTCTTC
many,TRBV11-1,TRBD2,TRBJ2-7,CASSPAGLASYEQYF,TGTGCCAGCAGCCCTGCGGGACTAGCCAGCTACGAGCAGTACTTC
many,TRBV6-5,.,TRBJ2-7,CASSYRENYEQYF,TGTGCCAGCAGTTACCGGGAGAACTACGAGCAGTACTTC
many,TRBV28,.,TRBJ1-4,CASSSQGSGAEKLFF,TGTGCCAGCAGTTCCCAGGGTTCGGGCGCTGAAAAACTGTTTTTT
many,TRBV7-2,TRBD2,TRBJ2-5,CASSPPGLAVQETQYF,TGTGCCAGCAGCCCCCCCGGACTAGCGGTGCAAGAGACCCAGTACTTC
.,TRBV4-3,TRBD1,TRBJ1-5,CASSRYRGSNQPQHF,TGCGCCAGCAGCCGGTACAGGGGAAGCAATCAGCCCCAGCATTTT
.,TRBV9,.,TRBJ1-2,CASTLGGENYGYTF,TGTGCCAGCACCCTGGGGGGCGAGAACTATGGCTACACCTTC
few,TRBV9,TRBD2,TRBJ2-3,CASSFTSGKGDTQYF,TGTGCCAGCAGCTTTACTAGCGGGAAGGGAGATACGCAGTATTTT
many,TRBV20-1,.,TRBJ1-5,CSAPDRKVNQPQHF,TGCAGTGCTCCGGACAGAAAGGTCAATCAGCCCCAGCATTTT
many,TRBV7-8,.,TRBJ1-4,CASSQGPGRGKLFF,TGTGCCAGCAGCCAAGGCCCAGGGAGAGGAAAACTGTTTTTT
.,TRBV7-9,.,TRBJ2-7,CASSFIPIEQYF,TGTGCCAGCAGCTTTATACCGATCGAGCAGTACTTC
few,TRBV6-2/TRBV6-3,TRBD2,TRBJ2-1,CASSYSGGLYNEQFF,TGTGCCAGCAGTTATAGCGGGGGCCTCTACAATGAGCAGTTCTTC
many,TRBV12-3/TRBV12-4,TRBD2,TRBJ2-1,CASRTSGIAGGEQFF,TGTGCCAGCCGAACTAGCGGGATAGCGGGTGGTGAGCAGTTCTTC
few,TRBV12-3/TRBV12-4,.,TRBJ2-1,CASSFRTSTYNEQFF,TGTGCCAGCAGTTTCCGGACTTCCACTTACAATGAGCAGTTCTTC
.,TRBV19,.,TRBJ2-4,CASNDGGDWGIQYF,TGTGCCAGTAACGACGGCGGGGACTGGGGGATTCAGTACTTC
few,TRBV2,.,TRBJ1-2,CASVGDGYTF,TGTGCCAGCGTAGGGGATGGCTACACCTTC